These T cell receptor beta chains were read from a single sample in a study of blood T cell repertoires in COVID-19. Sequencing was performed with immunoSEQ multiplex PCR; in TCRdb, only in-frame clones are kept and a portion is missing. Of around 120,000 clones listed, 80% to 90% are singletons. The sample comprised peripheral blood. The receptor set was obtained from a woman in her 70s with acute or convalescent COVID-19. CDR3s include the opening cysteine and the closing phenylalanine or tryptophan. The D gene is left open where the match is weak. Rows give clone size only sometimes, using once, few, many, or a class for an expanded clone.

d_gene: TRBD1; v_gene: TRBV7-3; j_gene: TRBJ2-1; abundance: .; CDR3nt: TGTGCCAGCACCCGGACAGGGACGTACAATGAGCAGTTCTTC; CDR3aa: CASTRTGTYNEQFF
d_gene: TRBD1; v_gene: TRBV6-5; j_gene: TRBJ1-6; abundance: .; CDR3nt: TGTGCCAGCATCGACCGGGACAGGAGGGATTCACCCCTCCACTTT; CDR3aa: CASIDRDRRDSPLHF
d_gene: TRBD1; v_gene: TRBV7-3; j_gene: TRBJ2-7; abundance: .; CDR3nt: TGTGCCAGCAGCTCAGGGGGCGCGTACGAGCAGTACTTC; CDR3aa: CASSSGGAYEQYF
d_gene: .; v_gene: TRBV10-3; j_gene: TRBJ1-5; abundance: .; CDR3nt: TGTGCCATCAGTAGCATCTCAGGGGGCAATCAGCCCCAGCATTTT; CDR3aa: CAISSISGGNQPQHF
d_gene: .; v_gene: TRBV7-2; j_gene: TRBJ1-2; abundance: .; CDR3nt: TGTGCCAGCAGCTTCCTCCCGGGAATGAGGCGTAACTATGGCTACACCTTC; CDR3aa: CASSFLPGMRRNYGYTF
d_gene: TRBD1; v_gene: TRBV5-1; j_gene: TRBJ2-7; abundance: .; CDR3nt: TGCGCCAGCAGCAATCCGGGACAGTTCTACGAGCAGTACTTC; CDR3aa: CASSNPGQFYEQYF
d_gene: TRBD1; v_gene: TRBV6-5; j_gene: TRBJ1-1; abundance: .; CDR3nt: TGTGCCAGCAGTTATTCCCACCAGGGGGCGTCTGAAGCTTTCTTT; CDR3aa: CASSYSHQGASEAFF
d_gene: .; v_gene: TRBV18; j_gene: TRBJ2-5; abundance: once; CDR3nt: TGTGCCAGCTCACTACAGGACCTGGAGACCCAGTACTTC; CDR3aa: CASSLQDLETQYF
d_gene: TRBD1; v_gene: TRBV9; j_gene: TRBJ1-4; abundance: .; CDR3nt: TGTGCCAGCAGCGCCAATACAGGGGGCGCGGGAGAAAAACTGTTTTTT; CDR3aa: CASSANTGGAGEKLFF
d_gene: .; v_gene: TRBV4-2; j_gene: TRBJ1-1; abundance: .; CDR3nt: TGTGCCAGCAGCCAAGTGGCGGGGTTGAACACTGAAGCTTTCTTT; CDR3aa: CASSQVAGLNTEAFF
d_gene: TRBD1; v_gene: TRBV5-1; j_gene: TRBJ2-4; abundance: .; CDR3nt: TGCGCCAGCAGCTTGGCGGGACAGGGTCAAAACATTCAGTACTTC; CDR3aa: CASSLAGQGQNIQYF
d_gene: .; v_gene: TRBV4-2; j_gene: TRBJ1-2; abundance: .; CDR3nt: TGTGCCAGCAGCCAAGAAGGACTAGGGCACTATGGCTACACCTTC; CDR3aa: CASSQEGLGHYGYTF
d_gene: .; v_gene: TRBV27; j_gene: TRBJ1-1; abundance: .; CDR3nt: TGTGCCAGCACCTCGGGGGGCTCGAACACTGAAGCTTTCTTT; CDR3aa: CASTSGGSNTEAFF
d_gene: TRBD1; v_gene: TRBV6-5; j_gene: TRBJ1-1; abundance: .; CDR3nt: TGTGCCAGCAGAACACATCTTCAGGGGGACACTGAAGCTTTCTTT; CDR3aa: CASRTHLQGDTEAFF
d_gene: TRBD1; v_gene: TRBV7-7; j_gene: TRBJ2-5; abundance: .; CDR3nt: TGTGCCAGCAGCTTAGGGGGACAGAACCAAGAGACCCAGTACTTC; CDR3aa: CASSLGGQNQETQYF
d_gene: TRBD1; v_gene: TRBV5-6; j_gene: TRBJ1-4; abundance: .; CDR3nt: TGTGCCAGCAGCCTCAGACAGGGGGCAAATGAAAAACTGTTTTTT; CDR3aa: CASSLRQGANEKLFF
d_gene: TRBD1; v_gene: TRBV29-1; j_gene: TRBJ1-5; abundance: .; CDR3nt: TGCAGCGTGGGGACAGGGGAAGGAAGGCCCCAGCATTTT; CDR3aa: CSVGTGEGRPQHF
d_gene: TRBD1; v_gene: TRBV19; j_gene: TRBJ1-5; abundance: .; CDR3nt: TGTGCCAGTAGTATTAAGGACAGGGAGTGGGAGCCCCAGCATTTT; CDR3aa: CASSIKDREWEPQHF
d_gene: .; v_gene: TRBV29-1; j_gene: TRBJ2-1; abundance: .; CDR3nt: TGCAGCGTCGGGAAAAGGGGGGGGGAGCAGTTCTTC; CDR3aa: CSVGKRGGEQFF
d_gene: .; v_gene: TRBV21-1; j_gene: TRBJ2-2; abundance: .; CDR3nt: TGTGCCAGCAGCCCCCCAAAAGGGGCCACCGGGGAGCTGTTTTTT; CDR3aa: CASSPPKGATGELFF
d_gene: .; v_gene: TRBV24-1; j_gene: TRBJ2-1; abundance: few; CDR3nt: TGTGCCACCAGTGATTTGAGCCCGGAGGGTTTCAATGAGCAGTTCTTC; CDR3aa: CATSDLSPEGFNEQFF
d_gene: TRBD2; v_gene: TRBV3-1/TRBV3-2; j_gene: TRBJ2-3; abundance: .; CDR3nt: TGTGCCAGCAGCCATCCCGGACTAGCGAGCACAGATACGCAGTATTTT; CDR3aa: CASSHPGLASTDTQYF
d_gene: .; v_gene: TRBV2; j_gene: TRBJ1-1; abundance: .; CDR3nt: TGTGCCAGCTTGTGGGGCAGGAACACTGAAGCTTTCTTT; CDR3aa: CASLWGRNTEAFF
d_gene: .; v_gene: TRBV28; j_gene: TRBJ1-2; abundance: .; CDR3nt: TGTGCCAGCAGTTTAAAATTCTGGGGGGGTCACTATGGCTACACCTTC; CDR3aa: CASSLKFWGGHYGYTF
d_gene: TRBD1; v_gene: TRBV28; j_gene: TRBJ2-2; abundance: .; CDR3nt: TGTGCCAGCAGTTGGACAGGGATATCCGGGGAGCTGTTTTTT; CDR3aa: CASSWTGISGELFF
d_gene: TRBD2; v_gene: TRBV7-8; j_gene: TRBJ2-7; abundance: .; CDR3nt: TGTGCCAGCAGCCTGAGCGGGGACCCTGGCGAGCAGTACTTC; CDR3aa: CASSLSGDPGEQYF
d_gene: .; v_gene: TRBV7-3; j_gene: TRBJ1-6; abundance: .; CDR3nt: TGTGCCAGCAGCTTAAATGGCAGGGTGGGGGGGTCACCCCTCCACTTT; CDR3aa: CASSLNGRVGGSPLHF
d_gene: TRBD1; v_gene: TRBV30; j_gene: TRBJ1-5; abundance: .; CDR3nt: TGTGCCTGGACTCAGGGGGCCGAACAGCCCCAGCATTTT; CDR3aa: CAWTQGAEQPQHF
d_gene: .; v_gene: TRBV27; j_gene: TRBJ2-6; abundance: .; CDR3nt: TGTGCCAGCAGAGGGAGTGGGGCCAACGTCCTGACTTTC; CDR3aa: CASRGSGANVLTF
d_gene: TRBD1; v_gene: TRBV19; j_gene: TRBJ1-1; abundance: .; CDR3nt: TGTGCCAGTAAGCTCCAGGGGGCCACTGAAGCTTTCTTT; CDR3aa: CASKLQGATEAFF
d_gene: TRBD1; v_gene: TRBV4-2; j_gene: TRBJ2-2; abundance: .; CDR3nt: TGTGCCAGCAGCAAAACCGGACAGGGGTCGGCCGGGGAGCTGTTTTTT; CDR3aa: CASSKTGQGSAGELFF
d_gene: .; v_gene: TRBV28; j_gene: TRBJ1-5; abundance: .; CDR3nt: TGTGCCAGCAGTCTCGGGGGGTGGGGCAATCAGCCCCAGCATTTT; CDR3aa: CASSLGGWGNQPQHF
d_gene: TRBD2; v_gene: TRBV6-5; j_gene: TRBJ2-7; abundance: .; CDR3nt: TGTGCCAGCAGCGCTCAGCGGGGGAGCTACGAGCAGTACTTC; CDR3aa: CASSAQRGSYEQYF
d_gene: TRBD1; v_gene: TRBV5-1; j_gene: TRBJ1-6; abundance: .; CDR3nt: TGCGCCAGCAGTTTGGACAGGGGGCCAGTCCTGGGTTCACCCCTCCACTTT; CDR3aa: CASSLDRGPVLGSPLHF
d_gene: TRBD1; v_gene: TRBV24-1; j_gene: TRBJ2-2; abundance: few; CDR3nt: TGTGCCACCAGTGATAACCCCGACAGGGCATACACCGGGGAGCTGTTTTTT; CDR3aa: CATSDNPDRAYTGELFF
d_gene: TRBD1; v_gene: TRBV30; j_gene: TRBJ2-7; abundance: .; CDR3nt: TGTGCCTGGAGTAAAGAGCCGGGGACAGGGGGCATCGAGCAGTACTTC; CDR3aa: CAWSKEPGTGGIEQYF
d_gene: TRBD2; v_gene: TRBV28; j_gene: TRBJ2-7; abundance: .; CDR3nt: TGTGCCAGCAGCCGGACTAGCGACATCTACGAGCAGTACTTC; CDR3aa: CASSRTSDIYEQYF
d_gene: .; v_gene: TRBV7-2; j_gene: TRBJ2-5; abundance: .; CDR3nt: TGTGCCAGCAGCCGGGGGAACCAAGAGACCCAGTACTTC; CDR3aa: CASSRGNQETQYF
d_gene: TRBD2; v_gene: TRBV30; j_gene: TRBJ2-5; abundance: .; CDR3nt: TGTGCCTGGAGTGTGCCCCTCCTAGCGGGGGGTGAGACCCAGTACTTC; CDR3aa: CAWSVPLLAGGETQYF
d_gene: .; v_gene: TRBV9; j_gene: TRBJ2-7; abundance: .; CDR3nt: TGTGCCAGCAGCCCCATGGGTCAGGCCTACGAGCAGTACTTC; CDR3aa: CASSPMGQAYEQYF
d_gene: TRBD1; v_gene: TRBV19; j_gene: TRBJ1-5; abundance: .; CDR3nt: TGTGCCACCCTCAGGGGGAGAAGACCCCAGCATTTT; CDR3aa: CATLRGRRPQHF
d_gene: .; v_gene: TRBV7-2; j_gene: TRBJ1-2; abundance: .; CDR3nt: TGTGCCAGCAGCTTCGTCCAGGCCTCTAACTATGGCTACACCTTC; CDR3aa: CASSFVQASNYGYTF
d_gene: TRBD1; v_gene: TRBV28; j_gene: TRBJ1-6; abundance: .; CDR3nt: TGTGCCAGCAGTTTGGCAGGGGGCAATTCACCCCTCCACTTT; CDR3aa: CASSLAGGNSPLHF
d_gene: TRBD1; v_gene: TRBV2; j_gene: TRBJ2-7; abundance: few; CDR3nt: TGTGCCAGCAGGGACAGGGGGTACGAGCAGTACTTC; CDR3aa: CASRDRGYEQYF
d_gene: .; v_gene: TRBV6-1; j_gene: TRBJ2-7; abundance: .; CDR3nt: TGTGCCAGCAGTGAAGCGCGAAGGGGGTCCTACGAGCAGTACTTC; CDR3aa: CASSEARRGSYEQYF
d_gene: TRBD1; v_gene: TRBV28; j_gene: TRBJ1-2; abundance: .; CDR3nt: TGTGCCAGCAGGGGGACAGTGTTGAACTATGGCTACACCTTC; CDR3aa: CASRGTVLNYGYTF
d_gene: .; v_gene: TRBV27; j_gene: TRBJ1-5; abundance: .; CDR3nt: TGTGCCAGCAGTAGACTACAGGGAAGCAATCAGCCCCAGCATTTT; CDR3aa: CASSRLQGSNQPQHF
d_gene: TRBD1; v_gene: TRBV5-6; j_gene: TRBJ1-1; abundance: .; CDR3nt: TGTGCCAGCCGCGGTAAGGGACAGGTTCCCACTGAAGCTTTCTTT; CDR3aa: CASRGKGQVPTEAFF
d_gene: TRBD2; v_gene: TRBV10-1; j_gene: TRBJ2-3; abundance: .; CDR3nt: TGCGCCAGCAGTGTTGGACTAGGTGGAACAGATACGCAGTATTTT; CDR3aa: CASSVGLGGTDTQYF
d_gene: .; v_gene: TRBV6-5; j_gene: TRBJ1-2; abundance: .; CDR3nt: TGTGCCAGTTATTATAACTATGGCTACACCTTC; CDR3aa: CASYYNYGYTF
d_gene: TRBD1; v_gene: TRBV7-2; j_gene: TRBJ2-7; abundance: .; CDR3nt: TGTGCCAGCAGCTTAACCGGGACAGTCCCCTACGAGCAGTACTTC; CDR3aa: CASSLTGTVPYEQYF
d_gene: .; v_gene: TRBV19; j_gene: TRBJ1-4; abundance: few; CDR3nt: TGTGCCAGTAGTATAGTCGCTTTGGCTGGGGGCGGAAAACTGTTTTTT; CDR3aa: CASSIVALAGGGKLFF